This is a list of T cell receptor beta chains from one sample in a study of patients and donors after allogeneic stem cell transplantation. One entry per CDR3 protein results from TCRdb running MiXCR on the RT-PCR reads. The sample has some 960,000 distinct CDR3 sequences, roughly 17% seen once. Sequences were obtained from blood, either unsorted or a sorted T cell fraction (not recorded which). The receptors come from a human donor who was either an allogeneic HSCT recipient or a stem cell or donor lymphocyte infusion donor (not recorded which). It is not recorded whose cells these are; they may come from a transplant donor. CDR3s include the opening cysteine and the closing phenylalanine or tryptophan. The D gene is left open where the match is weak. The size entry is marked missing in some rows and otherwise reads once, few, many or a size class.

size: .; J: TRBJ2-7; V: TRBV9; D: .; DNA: TGTGCCAGCAGCGTAGGGACGGAAAGCTCCTACGAGCAGTACTTC; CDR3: CASSVGTESSYEQYF
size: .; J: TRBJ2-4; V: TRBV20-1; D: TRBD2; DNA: TGCAGTGCTAGTCGCCGGGCTAGCGGGAGGCGGGACATTCAGTACTTC; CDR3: CSASRRASGRRDIQYF
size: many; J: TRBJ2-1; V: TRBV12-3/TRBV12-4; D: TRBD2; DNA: TGTGCCAGCAGTTTCGGGACTACGAACAATGAGCAGTTCTTC; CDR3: CASSFGTTNNEQFF
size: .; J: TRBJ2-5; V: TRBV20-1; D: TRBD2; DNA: TGCAGTGCTCGCAACTTACTAGCGGAAGAGACCCAGTACTTC; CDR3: CSARNLLAEETQYF
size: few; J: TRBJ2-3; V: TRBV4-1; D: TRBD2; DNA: TGCGCCAGCAGCAGCGAACTAGCGGGAGAGGATACGCAGTATTTT; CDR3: CASSSELAGEDTQYF
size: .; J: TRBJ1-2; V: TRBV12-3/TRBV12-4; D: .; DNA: TGTGCCAGCAGTTCCTTCCCGGTGGGACGTGGGGACTATGGCTACACCTTC; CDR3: CASSSFPVGRGDYGYTF
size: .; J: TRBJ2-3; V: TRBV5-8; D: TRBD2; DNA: TGTGCCAGCAGATTCTCGGAAGCGGGAGGCTTTCTGGATACGCAGTATTTT; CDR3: CASRFSEAGGFLDTQYF
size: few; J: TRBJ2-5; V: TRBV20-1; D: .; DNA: TGCAGTGCCATCGGTGGTGAGCGTGCGACCCAGTACTTC; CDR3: CSAIGGERATQYF
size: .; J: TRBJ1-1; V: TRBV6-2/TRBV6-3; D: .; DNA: TGTGCCAGCAGAGTCCGGGACACTTGGAGCACTGAAGCTTTCTTT; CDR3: CASRVRDTWSTEAFF
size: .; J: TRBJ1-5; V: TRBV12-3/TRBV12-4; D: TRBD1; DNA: TGTGCCAGCAGTTTAATCCTCGGGACAGGGGTTTTGGATAGCAATCAGCCCCAGCATTTT; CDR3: CASSLILGTGVLDSNQPQHF
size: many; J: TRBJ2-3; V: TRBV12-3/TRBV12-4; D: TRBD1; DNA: TGTGCCAGCAGCACCGGACAGGGGAGCACAGATACGCAGTATTTT; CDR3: CASSTGQGSTDTQYF
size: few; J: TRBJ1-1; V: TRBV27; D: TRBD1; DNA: TGTGCCAGCACCCCAGGCGGGGACAGCCTTGAAGCTTTCTTT; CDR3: CASTPGGDSLEAFF
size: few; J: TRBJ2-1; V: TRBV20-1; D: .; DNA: TGCAGCAACTTCGGCCCCATGCCCTACAATGAGCAGTTCTTC; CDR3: CSNFGPMPYNEQFF
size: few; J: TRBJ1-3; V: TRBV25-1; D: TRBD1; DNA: TGTGCCAGCAGTGCCCGGGACAGGGGTACGACCATATATTTT; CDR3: CASSARDRGTTIYF
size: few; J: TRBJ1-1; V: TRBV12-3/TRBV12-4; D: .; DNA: TGTGCCAGCAGTCTCCGGGGGGGGACGGGGACTGAAGCTTTCTTT; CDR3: CASSLRGGTGTEAFF
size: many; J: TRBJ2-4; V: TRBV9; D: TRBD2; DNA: TGTGCCAGACCAGGACTAGCGGGAGAGGCCAAAAACATTCAGTACTTC; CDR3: CARPGLAGEAKNIQYF
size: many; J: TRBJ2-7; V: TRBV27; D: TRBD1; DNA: TGTGCCAGCAGTTTATATGGACAGGCCCCGAGCTCCTACGAGCAGTACTTC; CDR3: CASSLYGQAPSSYEQYF
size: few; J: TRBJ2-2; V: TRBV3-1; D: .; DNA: TGTGCCAGCAGCCGTTACAAGGACACGGGGGGGGAGCTGTTTTTT; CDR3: CASSRYKDTGGELFF
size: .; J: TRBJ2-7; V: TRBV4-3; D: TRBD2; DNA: TGCGCCAGCAGCACCGGGAGGTCCTCCTCTTATGAGCAGTACTTC; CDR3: CASSTGRSSSYEQYF
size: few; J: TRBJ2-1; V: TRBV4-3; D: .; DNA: TGCGCCAGCAGCCAAGAGGGAGGAAGGGCGAATGAGCAGTTCTTC; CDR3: CASSQEGGRANEQFF
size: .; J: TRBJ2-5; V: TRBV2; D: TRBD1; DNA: TGTGCCAGCAGGAGACAGGGGGTTGAGACCCAGTACTTC; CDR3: CASRRQGVETQYF
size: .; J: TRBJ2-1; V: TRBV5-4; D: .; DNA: TGTGCCAGCAGCTACGTTCAAGGCGGGGAGCAGTTCTTC; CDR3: CASSYVQGGEQFF
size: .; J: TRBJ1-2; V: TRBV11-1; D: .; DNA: TGTGCCAGCAGCCCGGGGGGGAAGGCGGGCAGCTCTAACTATGGCTACACCTTC; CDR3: CASSPGGKAGSSNYGYTF
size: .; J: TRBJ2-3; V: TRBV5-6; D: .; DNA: TGTGCCAGCAGCTTATCGACCCGGGAGCTCCCAGATACGCAGTATTTT; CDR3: CASSLSTRELPDTQYF
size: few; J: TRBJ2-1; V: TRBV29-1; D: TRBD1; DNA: TGCAGCGTGCCCCGACAGGGGAGGCGTCAAAATGAGCAGTTCTTC; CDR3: CSVPRQGRRQNEQFF
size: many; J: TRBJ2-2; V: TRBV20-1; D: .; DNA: TGCAGTGCTAGAATTCAGGGGAACACCGGGGAGCTGTTTTTT; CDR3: CSARIQGNTGELFF
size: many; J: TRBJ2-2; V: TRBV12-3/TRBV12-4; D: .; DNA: TGTGCCAGCAGCCCTAGACCCGCCCCCACCGGGGAGCTGTTTTTT; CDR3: CASSPRPAPTGELFF
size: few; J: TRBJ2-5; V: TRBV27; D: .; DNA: TGTGCCAGCAGTTTAGGTAACAAAGGAGAGACCCAGTACTTC; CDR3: CASSLGNKGETQYF
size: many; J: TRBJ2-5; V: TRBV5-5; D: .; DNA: TGTGCCAGCAGCTTGGTTGTTCGAGAGACCCAGTACTTC; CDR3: CASSLVVRETQYF
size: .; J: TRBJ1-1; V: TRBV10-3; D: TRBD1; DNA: TGTGCCATCAGTGGGGGGACAGGGCGCACTGAAGCTTTCTTT; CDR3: CAISGGTGRTEAFF
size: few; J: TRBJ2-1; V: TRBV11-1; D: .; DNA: TGTGCCAGCAGCTCCCTTGCCTCGGTAGGGGATGAGCAGTTCTTC; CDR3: CASSSLASVGDEQFF
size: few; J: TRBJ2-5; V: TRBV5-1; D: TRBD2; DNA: TGCGCCAGCAGCATCGGACTAGCGGGAGGGGAAGAGACCCAGTACTTC; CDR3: CASSIGLAGGEETQYF
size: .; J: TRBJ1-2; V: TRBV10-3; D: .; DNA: TGTGCCATCAGTGAGACCGAGTACTATGGCTACACCTTC; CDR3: CAISETEYYGYTF
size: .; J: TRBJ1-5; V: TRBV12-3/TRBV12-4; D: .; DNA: TGTGCCAGCAGTTCTCCTACCCGGGGTCGATGGCCCCAGCATTTT; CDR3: CASSSPTRGRWPQHF
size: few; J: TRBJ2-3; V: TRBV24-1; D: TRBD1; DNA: TGTGCCACCAGTGATCCTCCGGGACAGTGGTCAGATACGCAGTATTTT; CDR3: CATSDPPGQWSDTQYF
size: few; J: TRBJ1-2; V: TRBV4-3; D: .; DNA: TGCGCCAGCAGCGCGTGGGACACCGACATAAATGGCTACACCTTC; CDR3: CASSAWDTDINGYTF
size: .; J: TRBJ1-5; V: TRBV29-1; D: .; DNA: TGCAGCGTTGACGGGGGGGCCAGCAATCAGCCCCAGCATTTT; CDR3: CSVDGGASNQPQHF
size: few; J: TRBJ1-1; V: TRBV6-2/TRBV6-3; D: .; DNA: TGTGCCAGCAGTTATACCAGGGGAGCTTTCTTT; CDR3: CASSYTRGAFF
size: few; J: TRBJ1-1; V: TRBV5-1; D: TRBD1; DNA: TGCGCCAGCAGCAGCTTTCCGGGACAGGGGATCACTGAAGCTTTCTTT; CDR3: CASSSFPGQGITEAFF
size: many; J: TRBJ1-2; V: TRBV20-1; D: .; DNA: TGCAGTGCTTCCTCAGGGAACTATGGCTACACCTTC; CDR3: CSASSGNYGYTF
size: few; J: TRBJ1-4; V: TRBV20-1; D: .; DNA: TGCAGTGCTAGTGAAGGTCTGGGAGAAAAACTGTTTTTT; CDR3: CSASEGLGEKLFF
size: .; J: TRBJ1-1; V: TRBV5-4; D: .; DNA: TGTGCCAGCAGCCCTTCTCCTACAGGGAGTGGCACTGAAGCTTTCTTT; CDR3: CASSPSPTGSGTEAFF